The 23 T cell receptor beta chains in this list originate from one sample, sequenced in a study of cytomegalovirus exposure and HLA in healthy donors. The PCR employed 60 Vbeta primers together with 13 Jbeta primers. Profiled with immunoSEQ multiplex PCR; TCRdb holds only in-frame clones, not every one. The sample lists hundreds of thousands of clones; around 89% were seen once. Sequencing was carried out using PBMCs. Receptor source: a woman under 30 in good health and CMV-seronegative.

This chain connects TRBV29-1 to TRBJ1-2, with 9 bases matching TRBD1. Germline CDR1 SQVTM, CDR2 ANQGSEA. The CDR3 runs 14 residues. V was pared by 6 bases and J by 4 bases, with 9 bases of the junction left unmatched. This CDR3 is CSVATGTGSYGYTF. Here the CDR3 DNA reads TGCAGCGTAGCCACCGGGACAGGGAGCTATGGCTACACCTTC.

This clone was seen a handful of times. The genes are TRBV27 and TRBJ2-7, with TRBD1 matching 10 bases. V trimming: 6 bases; J trimming: 7 bases; junction bases outside the gene matches: 21. Per germline, CDR1 MNHEY and CDR2 SMNVEV (reference sequence). This CDR3 comprises 18 residues. CDR3 DNA sequence: TGTGCCAGCAGAACCCGGGACAGGGGACTACTAAATCCGGGGGAGCAGTACTTC. Residues: CASRTRDRGLLNPGEQYF.

The rearrangement joins TRBV6-4 to TRBJ1-4; weak D call: TRBD1 (5 bases). With 5 bases removed from V and 0 bases from J, the gap between germline ends came to 10 bases. Germline V CDR1 and CDR2: MRHNA, SNTAGT. This CDR3 is 15 amino acids long. CDR3 residues: CASSLTDATNEKLFF. In nucleotides, the CDR3 is TGTGCCAGCAGTTTGACAGACGCAACTAATGAAAAACTGTTTTTT.

The gene calls are TRBV21-1 and TRBJ1-1; the tabulated D call, TRBD1, remains unverified against the DNA. TRBV21-1 is a recognized pseudogene. The CDR3 sequence is 17 residues long. For the CDR3, the DNA is TGTGCCAGCAGCAAAGCCCTAGAGGACAGGGTAGAAAGTGAAGCTTTCTTT. Its protein product is CASSKALEDRVESEAFF.

The chain uses TRBV4-2 and TRBJ2-5, with 9 bases that match TRBD1. Trimming took 1 base from V and 7 from J; bases not matched to a gene: 4. In germline, CDR1 is LGHNA, CDR2 YNFKEQ. This CDR3 has 14 amino acids. CDR3 amino acids: CASSQGQGGATQYF. The CDR3 nucleotides read TGTGCCAGCAGCCAAGGACAGGGGGGAGCGACCCAGTACTTC.

The CDR3, as DNA: TGTGCCAGCAGCACGAAGACAGGGAGCGGGGCCAACGTCCTGACTTTC. Residues: CASSTKTGSGANVLTF. The chain carries TRBV5-4 and TRBJ2-6, with 7 bases lining up with TRBD1. The CDR3 extends over 16 amino acids. The V segment lost 4 bases and the J segment 4 bases; nucleotides outside the gene matches: 8. The germline V gene has CDR1 SGHNT and CDR2 YYREEE (reference sequence).

This rearrangement joins TRBV2 to TRBJ1-5, with 9 bases aligning to TRBD1. Germline V CDR1 and CDR2: SNHLY, FYNNEI. The CDR3 runs 16 residues. Losses at the gene ends were 5 bases for V and 2 bases for J; bases not matched to a gene: 7. The CDR3 DNA sequence: TGTGCCAGCAGTCAGGGACAGGGTGCGCGCAATCAGCCCCAGCATTTT. Amino acids: CASSQGQGARNQPQHF.

This chain connects TRBV11-2 to TRBJ2-1; D possibly corresponds to TRBD2 (6 bases). This CDR3 region has 12 residues. The V gene's germline CDR1 is SGHAT and CDR2 FQNNGV. V lost 6 bases and J lost 8, with 11 bases in between. CDR3 protein: CASSTPGDEQFF. The CDR3 bases are TGTGCCAGCAGTACCCCGGGGGATGAGCAGTTCTTC.

V gene TRBV2 combines with J gene TRBJ2-3, with D perhaps TRBD2 (7 bases). The CDR3 is made up of 15 amino acids. V was pared by 10 bases and J by 5 bases, with 22 bases between. Germline CDR1 is SNHLY and CDR2 is FYNNEI. CDR3 sequence: CATRLGGAPQDTQYF. CDR3 coding DNA: TGTGCCACCCGTCTGGGGGGGGCGCCGCAAGATACGCAGTATTTT.

V and J are TRBV19 and TRBJ1-1, with TRBD1 as a possible D gene (6 bases). CDR1 LNHDA and CDR2 SQIVND come from the germline V gene (reference sequence). Trimming left V 1 base short and J 2 bases short, with 11 bases between. This CDR3 comprises 15 residues. The CDR3 reads CASSIAAGVNTEAFF. The CDR3 coding sequence is TGTGCCAGTAGTATAGCGGCAGGGGTAAACACTGAAGCTTTCTTT.

Here the CDR3 DNA reads TGTGCCAGCAGTTTCCTAGGGCGGACTAGCGGGGGGGCTACAGATACGCAGTATTTT. The encoded protein is CASSFLGRTSGGATDTQYF. This chain uses TRBV27 with TRBJ2-3; TRBD2 matches at 15 bases. From germline, CDR1 is MNHEY and CDR2 SMNVEV (reference sequence). Trimming took 3 bases from V and 3 from J; bases not matched to a gene: 10. The CDR3 consists of 19 residues.

The gene calls are TRBV11-2 and TRBJ2-3; no firm D call. V shed 1 base and J shed 6 bases, with 11 bases lying between them. The CDR3 has 14 amino acids. From germline, CDR1 is SGHAT and CDR2 FQNNGV. As DNA, the CDR3 is TGTGCCAGCAGCTTAGGTGTTCCAATGGATACGCAGTATTTT. Translation: CASSLGVPMDTQYF.

The CDR3 spells CASSFSADTQYF. CDR3 coding DNA: TGTGCCAGCAGCTTTAGTGCAGATACGCAGTATTTT. This sequence joins TRBV7-8 and TRBJ2-3; D ambiguous. Trimming removed 3 bases at V and 4 bases at J, with 5 bases between. The germline V gene encodes CDR1 SGHVS and CDR2 FQNEAQ. The CDR3 sequence is 12 residues long.

This sequence joins TRBV7-8 and TRBJ2-1; 8 nucleotides line up with TRBD2. V was pared by 1 base and J by 1 base, with 3 bases of the junction left unmatched. Germline assignment: CDR1 SGHVS and CDR2 FQNEAQ. CDR3 length: 16 amino acids. Here the CDR3 reads CASSLGAGGSYNEQFF. CDR3 nucleotide sequence: TGTGCCAGCAGCTTAGGGGCGGGGGGTTCCTACAATGAGCAGTTCTTC.

The J gene is TRBJ1-2, the V gene TRBV11-2; 7 bases match TRBD1. This CDR3 is 14 amino acids long. Germline V CDR1 and CDR2: SGHAT, FQNNGV. V was clipped by 1 base and J by 2 bases; unmatched bases: 1. The CDR3 DNA sequence: TGTGCCAGCAGCTTAGTAGGGGGCAACTATGGCTACACCTTC. It is translated as CASSLVGGNYGYTF.

About this clone: The junction does not match germline at one end; this may be a read error. This same CDR3 is encoded by further DNA sequences in the sample. The chain has TRBV25-1 and TRBJ1-4; tentatively, D is TRBD1 (5 bases). The CDR3 covers 16 residues. Looked up from germline, CDR1 is MGHDK and CDR2 is SYGVNS. The CDR3 loop is CASSDTQGITNEKLFF. The CDR3 DNA follows: TGTGCCAGCAGTGATACCCAGGGAATCACTAATGAGAAACTGTTTTTT.

The chain couples TRBV7-9 to TRBJ2-3; unclear D gene. Germline assignment: CDR1 SEHNR and CDR2 FQNEAQ (reference sequence). Trimming removed 0 bases at V and 8 bases at J, with 15 bases between. The CDR3 consists of 15 residues. The CDR3 DNA is TGTGCCAGCAGCTTAGCGGAGTACCTAGACGGTACGCAGTATTTT. Translation: CASSLAEYLDGTQYF.

CDR3 bases: TGTGCCAGCAGCCAGGGGAGTTACAATGAGCAGTTCTTC. Protein sequence: CASSQGSYNEQFF. The chain has TRBV9 and TRBJ2-1; a weak D match, TRBD1 (6 bases). The V gene lost 4 bases and the J gene lost 4 bases, with 9 bases spanning the gap. Germline CDR1 reads SGDLS; CDR2 reads YYNGEE. This CDR3 is 13 amino acids long. Based on the CDR3 plus reference TRBV9 and TRBJ2-1, the full variable domain is DSGVTQTPKHLITATGQRVTLRCSPRSGDLSVYWYQQSLDQGLQFLIQYYNGEERAKGNILERFSAQQFPDLHSELNLSSLELGDSALYFCASSQGSYNEQFFGPGTRLTVL.

V and J are TRBV13 and TRBJ2-4; a possible D gene is TRBD2 (6 bases). Per germline, CDR1 PRHDT and CDR2 FYEKMQ (reference sequence). The CDR3 runs to 14 residues. Trimming took 4 bases from V and 0 from J, leaving 7 bases between them. The chain's CDR3 is CASSWGLAKNIQYF. The DNA of the CDR3 is TGTGCCAGCAGCTGGGGACTAGCCAAAAACATTCAGTACTTC.

In this sample, this clone turned up once. The chain combines TRBV25-1 with TRBJ2-2, with TRBD1 as a possible D gene (5 bases). V lost 2 bases, J lost 5 bases, and 9 bases lay in between. The CDR3 spans 14 residues. Germline assignment: CDR1 MGHDK and CDR2 SYGVNS. Here the CDR3 reads CASSERGWTGELFF. In DNA, the CDR3 is TGTGCCAGCAGTGAAAGGGGATGGACCGGGGAGCTGTTTTTT.

The V and J genes are TRBV19 and TRBJ2-5; D gene ambiguous. TRBJ2-7 explains the end of the DNA better; the J call may be wrong. Germline CDR1 and CDR2: LNHDA and SQIVND (reference sequence). This CDR3 spans 13 amino acids. The CDR3 nucleotides are TGTGCCAGTAGTACGGGTCACTCCTACGAGCAGTACTTC. Translating it yields CASSTGHSYEQYF.

J is TRBJ2-4 and V is TRBV4-1; 14 bases fit TRBD2. The V gene's germline CDR1 is MGHRA and CDR2 YSYEKL. V shed 4 bases, J shed 0 bases, and the junction held 8 bases outside the gene matches. This CDR3 has 19 amino acids. The CDR3: CASSPRTSGGTLAKNIQYF. The DNA of the CDR3 is TGCGCCAGCAGCCCCCGGACTAGCGGGGGGACACTAGCCAAAAACATTCAGTACTTC.

V and J are TRBV18 and TRBJ2-1; 16 nucleotides match TRBD2. The CDR3 covers 20 residues. Trimming cost V 3 bases and J 10 bases; bases outside gene matches: 18. CDR1 is KGHSH, CDR2 LQKENI, per germline. In nucleotides, the CDR3 is TGTGCCAGCTCACCGTACCGGGACAGATGGGGACTAGCGGGAGGGAGCGAGCAGTTCTTC. Amino acids: CASSPYRDRWGLAGGSEQFF.